These 8 T cell receptor beta chains originate from one sample sequenced in a study of T cells after yellow fever vaccination. Each CDR3 protein is one row after TCRdb ran MiXCR on the 5' RACE reads. The sample includes fewer than 450,000 distinct CDR3 sequences, around 10% of them seen just once. Sequenced material: PBMCs, taken on the day of the first yellow fever vaccination. These receptors were obtained from a man aged 18 to 30 who received the YFV17D yellow fever vaccine.

This clonotype showed up just a few times. The V call is TRBV29-1, the J call TRBJ2-5; D perhaps matches TRBD1 (6 bases). This CDR3 contains 11 residues. From germline, CDR1 is SQVTM and CDR2 ANQGSEA. Trimming shortened V by 6 bases and J by 2 bases, and 7 bases separated the two germline ends. The CDR3 here is CSVTGQETQYF. CDR3 coding DNA: TGCAGCGTCACAGGGCAAGAGACCCAGTACTTC.

This clonotype has more than one count but fewer than ten. This chain joins TRBV3-1 and TRBJ2-1, with a weak D call TRBD2 (5 bases). This CDR3 has 13 residues. Germline CDR1 LGHDT, CDR2 YNNKEL (reference sequence). The V end was cut by 3 bases, the J end by 9 bases, with 12 bases between. DNA of the CDR3: TGTGCCAGCAGCCACACCCTCGGGGTTGAGCAGTTCTTC. Protein product: CASSHTLGVEQFF.

The V call is TRBV7-9, the J call TRBJ1-3; 7 bases map to TRBD1. With V trimmed by 5 bases and J by 5 bases, 6 bases remained unmatched. CDR1 is SEHNR, CDR2 FQNEAQ, per germline (reference sequence). The CDR3 runs to 14 residues. CDR3 DNA sequence: TGTGCCAGCAGCCCGCGGGACAGTCGAAACACCATATATTTT. Encoded protein: CASSPRDSRNTIYF.

The V gene is TRBV5-4, the J gene TRBJ2-1; 13 bases agree with TRBD2. CDR1 SGHNT and CDR2 YYREEE come from the germline V gene (reference sequence). V was pared by 6 bases and J by 7 bases, with 7 bases of the junction left unmatched. The CDR3 extends over 15 amino acids. CDR3 DNA: TGTGCCAGCACCGAGACTAGCGGGGGGCGGAATGAGCAGTTCTTC. Translating gives CASTETSGGRNEQFF.

The CDR3 loop reads CASIQTGLNEKLFF. CDR3 DNA: TGTGCCAGCATCCAGACCGGACTTAATGAAAAACTGTTTTTT. The genes are TRBV12-3 or TRBV12-4 and TRBJ1-4, with unresolved D. V dropped 7 bases and J dropped 4 bases, with 13 bases sitting between them. The CDR3 runs to 14 residues.

CDR3 bases: TGCAGTGCTCATAGACAGAATTCACCCCTCCACTTT. It specifies CSAHRQNSPLHF. The chain links TRBV20-1 to TRBJ1-6; tentative D call: TRBD1 (5 bases). V lost 5 bases to trimming and J lost 7 bases, with 9 bases between them. This CDR3 comprises 12 residues. Looked up from germline, CDR1 is DFQATT and CDR2 is SNEGSKA (reference sequence).

The sample holds a few counts of this clonotype. The chain has TRBV12-3 or TRBV12-4 and TRBJ1-2; no reliable D call. The CDR3 has 13 amino acids. V lost 3 bases and J lost 4, with 9 bases in between. In DNA, the CDR3 is TGTGCCAGCAGTTTCGACGGTTTCTATGGCTACACCTTC. Translating gives CASSFDGFYGYTF.

This clonotype was seen a handful of times. The chain recombines TRBV7-2 with TRBJ2-3; D is undetermined. Germline lookup yields CDR1 SGHTA and CDR2 FQGNSA. V was pared by 3 bases and J by 4 bases, with 11 bases between. The CDR3 extends over 14 amino acids. This chain's CDR3 is CASSFGPKPDTQYF. The CDR3 bases are TGTGCCAGCAGCTTTGGCCCGAAACCAGATACGCAGTATTTT.